This T cell receptor (beta chain) was obtained from a study of blood T cell repertoires in COVID-19. Study-wide background: Samples of COVID-19 (acute and convalescent) were obtained from the United States, Italy and Spain.

Libraries were prepared by immunoSEQ multiplex PCR; TCRdb keeps only in-frame clonotypes and omits some of them. The sample records 150,000 to 250,000 clones, about 76% being singletons. The CDR3 contains 13 residues. V was shortened by 2 bases and J by 8 bases, with 11 bases between the two germline ends. CDR1 is SGHRS, CDR2 YFSETQ, per germline. Sequencing was done on a sample of peripheral blood. The TCR was taken from a woman aged 35 to 49 with COVID-19, enrolled during active disease. The chain uses TRBV5-1 and TRBJ2-1; possible D gene TRBD2, 6 bases. The CDR3: CASSFGRLYEQFF. The CDR3 nucleotides are TGCGCCAGCAGCTTCGGGAGACTCTATGAGCAGTTCTTC.